One sample yielded the 17 T cell receptor beta chains listed below, sequenced in a study of blood T cell repertoires in COVID-19. The assay was immunoSEQ multiplex PCR, and TCRdb's table has in-frame clones only and misses some. The data show fewer than 350,000 clones, with around 90% seen just once and roughly 6.2% held by the top ten. The source material was PBMCs or T cells enriched from blood (not recorded which). Source of these receptors: a middle-aged woman who had recovered from COVID-19.

This sequence joins TRBV6-2 or TRBV6-3 and TRBJ2-1, with 9 bases identical to TRBD2. The CDR3 covers 15 residues. J was trimmed by 7 bases and V by 0 bases; bases with no gene match: 4. Germline CDR1 is MNHEY and CDR2 is SVGEGT. CDR3 amino acids: CASSYSPSGMNEQFF. The CDR3 DNA is TGTGCCAGCAGTTACTCTCCTAGCGGGATGAATGAGCAGTTCTTC.

This chain uses TRBV28 with TRBJ1-2; unclear D gene. The CDR3 sequence is 14 residues long. Germline V gene lookup returns CDR1 MDHEN and CDR2 SYDVKM. V lost 5 bases to trimming and J lost 2 bases, with 12 bases between them. CDR3 nucleotide sequence: TGTGCCAGCAGTATCCTAGGAGAAAACTATGGCTACACCTTC. Translated, it gives CASSILGENYGYTF.

The sample holds one count of this clone. The CDR3 sequence is CASSSGGGETQYF. The CDR3 DNA reads as TGTGCCAGCAGTTCTGGCGGCGGGGAGACCCAGTACTTC. This chain uses TRBV28 with TRBJ2-5, with D possibly matching TRBD2 (5 bases). This CDR3 is 13 amino acids long. Trimming left V 4 bases short and J 5 bases short, with 11 bases between. Germline lookup yields CDR1 MDHEN and CDR2 SYDVKM.

The chain joins TRBV9 to TRBJ2-7; 7 positions agree with TRBD2. Germline CDR1 reads SGDLS; CDR2 reads YYNGEE. The CDR3 extends over 14 amino acids. The junction had 4 bases not matched to a gene; V was cut back by 1 base and J by 3 bases. DNA for the CDR3: TGTGCCAGCAGCGTACAGGGAGGGGACTACGAGCAGTACTTC. Translation: CASSVQGGDYEQYF.

This clone was seen just once. CDR3 protein: CASSGGRGYQETQYF. The CDR3 DNA follows: TGCGCCAGCAGCGGCGGCAGGGGCTACCAAGAGACCCAGTACTTC. This rearrangement joins TRBV5-1 to TRBJ2-5; D may be TRBD1 (6 bases). The CDR3 consists of 15 residues. Trimming removed 4 bases at V and 0 bases at J, with 13 bases between. Germline CDR1 and CDR2: SGHRS and YFSETQ.

The table lists this clone with a few counts. The chain uses TRBV2 and TRBJ2-7, with 9 bases that match TRBD1. Per the germline V gene, CDR1 is SNHLY and CDR2 is FYNNEI. After removal of 3 bases from V and 2 bases from J, the junction contained 2 bases not matched to a gene. This CDR3 has 14 residues. The CDR3 loop reads CASSEDRGAYEQYF. CDR3 nucleotide sequence: TGTGCCAGCAGTGAGGACAGGGGAGCCTACGAGCAGTACTTC.

This rearrangement joins TRBV7-9 to TRBJ1-1; a weak D match, TRBD1 (6 bases). The CDR3 length is 13 residues. Per the germline V gene, CDR1 is SEHNR and CDR2 is FQNEAQ (reference sequence). The V and J ends lost 5 bases and 3 bases respectively, with 10 bases between them. CDR3 sequence: CASSPDRHTEAFF. The CDR3 DNA reads TGTGCCAGCAGCCCGGACAGACACACTGAAGCTTTCTTT.

The genes are TRBV3-1 (or the pseudogene TRBV3-2) and TRBJ1-1; TRBD1 matches 7 bases. Looked up from germline, CDR1 is LGHDT and CDR2 is YNNKEL (reference sequence). CDR3 length: 14 residues. The J segment lost 3 bases and the V segment lost 3 bases, leaving 4 bases of the junction unmatched. The CDR3 loop reads CASSHLDRYTEAFF. CDR3 sequence (DNA): TGTGCCAGCAGCCACTTGGACAGGTACACTGAAGCTTTCTTT.

The genes are TRBV10-3 and TRBJ2-1; D is unresolved. V was trimmed by 3 bases and J by 1 base, leaving 7 bases between them. Germline-derived CDR1 and CDR2 are ENHRY and SYGVKD. This CDR3 region has 14 residues. This CDR3 reads CAISEEASYNEQFF. In nucleotides, the CDR3 is TGTGCCATCAGTGAAGAAGCATCCTACAATGAGCAGTTCTTC.

The V and J genes are TRBV6-5 and TRBJ1-2; D may be TRBD1 (5 bases). Trimming stripped 2 bases from V and 0 bases from J, with 10 bases between. This CDR3 comprises 15 residues. The germline CDR1 and CDR2 sequences are MNHEY and SVGAGI. The chain's CDR3 is CASSYGQPANYGYTF. In nucleotides, the CDR3 is TGTGCCAGCAGTTACGGACAACCCGCTAACTATGGCTACACCTTC.

V usage is TRBV20-1 and J usage is TRBJ2-7; weak D call: TRBD1 (6 bases). The V and J ends lost 7 bases and 2 bases respectively, with 9 bases between them. Germline V lookup: CDR1 DFQATT, CDR2 SNEGSKA (reference sequence). The length of the CDR3 is 11 residues. The CDR3 sequence is CSGDIAYEQYF. As DNA, the CDR3 is TGCAGTGGGGACATAGCCTACGAGCAGTACTTC.

The chain has TRBV7-8 and TRBJ2-1; 8 nucleotides line up with TRBD2. This CDR3 contains 13 residues. V shed 5 bases and J 10 bases; nucleotides not matched to a gene: 7. Germline assignment: CDR1 SGHVS and CDR2 FQNEAQ. CDR3 sequence (DNA): TGTGCCAGCAGCCCCCGGGAGGGCCGGGAGCAGTTCTTC. It codes for CASSPREGREQFF.

V is TRBV19 and J is TRBJ1-5; a weak D match, TRBD1 (6 bases). Trimming pared 9 bases from V and 2 bases from J, leaving 8 bases between. The CDR3 loop spans 12 amino acids. CDR1 and CDR2 (germline): LNHDA, SQIVND (reference sequence). The chain's CDR3 is CASNRGNQPQHF. CDR3 in DNA: TGTGCCAGCAACAGGGGCAATCAGCCCCAGCATTTT.

The chain couples TRBV6-5 to TRBJ2-7, with D possibly matching TRBD2 (6 bases). Per germline, CDR1 MNHEY and CDR2 SVGAGI. Trimming pared 8 bases from V and 2 bases from J, leaving 16 bases between. This CDR3 has 14 amino acids. CDR3 region: CASWSGRLPYEQYF. DNA for the CDR3: TGTGCCAGCTGGAGCGGGCGCCTTCCCTACGAGCAGTACTTC.

The chain recombines TRBV6-2 or TRBV6-3 with TRBJ2-7; possible D gene TRBD1, 5 bases. The germline gives CDR1 MNHEY, CDR2 SVGEGT. The CDR3 covers 14 residues. Trimming cost V 4 bases and J 4 bases, with 14 bases left between them. CDR3 protein: CASSSAASGYEQYF. The CDR3, as DNA: TGTGCCAGCAGTTCTGCAGCATCAGGGTACGAGCAGTACTTC.

V and J are TRBV24-1 and TRBJ2-5, with TRBD2 as a possible D gene (6 bases). In germline, CDR1 is KGHDR, CDR2 SFDVKD. V dropped 4 bases and J dropped 2 bases, with 7 bases sitting between them. This CDR3 is 13 amino acids long. CDR3 sequence (DNA): TGTGCCACCAGTGACCGGGGGCAAGAGACCCAGTACTTC. It codes for CATSDRGQETQYF.

The J gene is TRBJ1-3, the V gene TRBV7-9; perhaps TRBD1 as D (5 bases). From germline, CDR1 is SEHNR and CDR2 FQNEAQ (reference sequence). CDR3 length: 17 residues. V dropped 0 bases and J dropped 2 bases, with 14 bases sitting between them. CDR3 nucleotide sequence: TGTGCCAGCAGCTTAGCGGGGCAGGGTTGGCCTGGAAACACCATATATTTT. It encodes CASSLAGQGWPGNTIYF.